The 3 T cell receptor beta chains in this list originate from one sample, sequenced in a study of shared clonotypes between healthy human individuals. Clones were read by immunoSEQ multiplex PCR, and TCRdb kept only the in-frame ones, dropping some. The data contain 1,400,000 or so clones, roughly 98.5% of them singletons. Sequencing input: naive CD4+ T cells sorted from blood. Specified subset: CD45RA+ positively selected. Receptor source: a man aged 25 to 40 in good health.

The chain combines TRBV7-9 with TRBJ2-7; 7 nucleotides match TRBD1. Germline CDR1 is SEHNR and CDR2 is FQNEAQ (reference sequence). J gave up 0 bases and V 5 bases, and 10 bases lay outside the gene matches. The CDR3 covers 16 residues. CDR3: CASSQRDSRSSYEQYF. CDR3 sequence (DNA): TGTGCCAGCAGCCAACGGGACAGCAGGAGCTCCTACGAGCAGTACTTC.

V and J are TRBV2 and TRBJ2-2; D is ambiguous. The germline V gene encodes CDR1 SNHLY and CDR2 FYNNEI. V lost 7 bases, J lost 1 base, and 4 bases lay in between. The CDR3 sequence is 12 residues long. Written as DNA, the CDR3 is TGTGCCAGCACTGGGAACACCGGGGAGCTGTTTTTT. As protein: CASTGNTGELFF.

As for this clone: The sample contains more than one DNA sequence encoding this CDR3. V usage is TRBV29-1 and J usage is TRBJ2-5; TRBD1 is a possible D gene (6 bases). Germline values: CDR1 SQVTM, CDR2 ANQGSEA. The V and J ends lost 6 bases and 1 base respectively, with 9 bases between them. The CDR3 runs 12 residues. The CDR3 region is CSVGTSQETQYF. CDR3 in DNA: TGCAGCGTGGGGACATCCCAAGAGACCCAGTACTTC.